The rows below give T cell receptor beta chains drawn from one sample of a study of blood T cell repertoires in COVID-19. Only in-frame clones appear in the TCRdb table, and some are missing; sequencing was by immunoSEQ multiplex PCR. The sample contains approximately 250,000 clones, over 75% of which appear only once. Sequencing was done on a sample of peripheral blood. The source is a human donor in a cohort sampled during active COVID-19. Both conserved end residues are part of each CDR3. The D gene is left open where the match is weak.

v_call: TRBV19; d_call: NA; j_call: TRBJ1-6; cdr3_aa: CASSIRGGNSPLHF; cdr3_nt: TGTGCCAGTAGTATCAGGGGTGGGAATTCACCCCTCCACTTT
v_call: TRBV4-1; d_call: TRBD1; j_call: TRBJ2-7; cdr3_aa: CASSQEGQGAREQYF; cdr3_nt: TGCGCCAGCAGCCAAGAGGGACAGGGGGCTCGGGAGCAGTACTTC
v_call: TRBV13; d_call: NA; j_call: TRBJ1-6; cdr3_aa: CASSPTPNSPLHF; cdr3_nt: TGTGCCAGCAGCCCCACACCCAATTCACCCCTCCACTTT
v_call: TRBV5-4; d_call: NA; j_call: TRBJ2-3; cdr3_aa: CASSLSRSTDTQYF; cdr3_nt: TGTGCCAGCAGCTTGTCCAGAAGCACAGATACGCAGTATTTT
v_call: TRBV29-1; d_call: NA; j_call: TRBJ2-1; cdr3_aa: CSVEDLRQSYNEQFF; cdr3_nt: TGCAGCGTTGAAGATCTGCGACAGTCCTACAATGAGCAGTTCTTC
v_call: TRBV3-1/TRBV3-2; d_call: NA; j_call: TRBJ1-1; cdr3_aa: CASSQRTVNTEAFF; cdr3_nt: TGTGCCAGCAGCCAAAGGACAGTGAACACTGAAGCTTTCTTT
v_call: TRBV12-3/TRBV12-4; d_call: NA; j_call: TRBJ1-1; cdr3_aa: CATFLGGTEAFF; cdr3_nt: TGTGCCACCTTCCTAGGGGGCACTGAAGCTTTCTTT
v_call: TRBV12-3/TRBV12-4; d_call: NA; j_call: TRBJ2-5; cdr3_aa: CASSLIGETQYF; cdr3_nt: TGTGCCAGCAGTTTAATCGGAGAGACCCAGTACTTC
v_call: TRBV18; d_call: TRBD2; j_call: TRBJ2-1; cdr3_aa: CASSPQLAGDRNEQFF; cdr3_nt: TGTGCCAGCTCACCCCAACTAGCGGGGGATCGCAATGAGCAGTTCTTC
v_call: TRBV6-5; d_call: NA; j_call: TRBJ2-2; cdr3_aa: CASGGNTGELFF; cdr3_nt: TGTGCCAGCGGCGGAAATACCGGGGAGCTGTTTTTT
v_call: TRBV18; d_call: TRBD2; j_call: TRBJ2-2; cdr3_aa: CASSPLAGVNTGELFF; cdr3_nt: TGTGCCAGCTCACCGTTAGCGGGAGTAAATACCGGGGAGCTGTTTTTT
v_call: TRBV3-1/TRBV3-2; d_call: NA; j_call: TRBJ1-5; cdr3_aa: CASSHSGDHQPQHF; cdr3_nt: TGTGCCAGCAGCCATTCAGGGGATCATCAGCCCCAGCATTTT
v_call: TRBV10-1; d_call: TRBD2; j_call: TRBJ2-1; cdr3_aa: CASSENLAGGGGEQFF; cdr3_nt: TGCGCCAGCAGTGAGAATCTAGCGGGAGGGGGTGGTGAGCAGTTCTTC